This T cell receptor (beta chain) was sequenced in a study of cytomegalovirus exposure and HLA in healthy donors. Findings and limits, study-wide: Among TCR beta chains, those listed as cytomegalovirus-associated numbered around 180. A later analysis linked a missense DCLRE1C variant to TCR beta V- and J-gene trimming. It was reported that the classifier diagnosed cytomegalovirus status with high specificity and sensitivity in both the original and validation cohorts.

V was shortened by 6 bases and J by 6 bases, with 15 bases between the two germline ends. The CDR3 extends over 14 amino acids. CDR1 and CDR2 from the germline V gene are SGHAT and FQNNGV. Researchers ran the PCR with 60 Vbeta and 13 Jbeta primers. Data came from immunoSEQ multiplex PCR; TCRdb stores just in-frame clones and leaves some out. The sample includes under 150,000 clones, 60% to 85% of them seen just once. Notes on this clone: Antigen specificity is unknown.

The sequenced sample was PBMCs. The V gene is TRBV11-2, the J gene TRBJ1-5, with D perhaps TRBD1 (5 bases). This TCR came from a woman in her thirties or forties in good health and CMV-seronegative. The CDR3 sequence: CASSMQGVGQPQHF. DNA for the CDR3: TGTGCCAGCAGTATGCAGGGTGTCGGTCAGCCCCAGCATTTT.